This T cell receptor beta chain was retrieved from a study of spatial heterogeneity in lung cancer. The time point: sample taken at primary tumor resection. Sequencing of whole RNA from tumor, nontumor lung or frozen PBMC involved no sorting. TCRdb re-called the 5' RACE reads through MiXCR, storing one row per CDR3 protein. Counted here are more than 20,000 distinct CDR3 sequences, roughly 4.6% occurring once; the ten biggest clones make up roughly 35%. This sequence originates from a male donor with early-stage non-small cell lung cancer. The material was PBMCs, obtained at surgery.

The chain's CDR3 is CSARYRGDTGELFF. The CDR3 DNA sequence: TGCAGTGCTAGATACAGGGGCGACACCGGGGAGCTGTTTTTT. V and J are TRBV20-1 and TRBJ2-2; 7 bases are shared with TRBD1. The CDR3 contains 14 residues. The germline V gene has CDR1 DFQATT and CDR2 SNEGSKA (reference sequence). V was clipped by 2 bases and J by 3 bases; unmatched bases: 3.